This T cell receptor beta chain was captured in a study of tumor-infiltrating lymphocytes in primary liver carcinoma (dated by TCRdb to 2017 to 2019). As for the study more broadly: Roughly five patients with histopathologically diagnosed primary liver carcinoma underwent surgical resection in China between November 2015 and early 2016. For each liver tumor, the study sampled five regions along with adjacent normal tissue and blood, and applied TCRbeta repertoire sequencing, expression microarrays and whole-exome sequencing. The five patients had tumors staged T1-T3 N0M0, with maximum diameters ranging from roughly 4 to 10 cm. Roughly 3.65 to 7.13 million productive TCRbeta reads were obtained per sample, and no significant difference in read depth was found between tissue types. A total of 35 specimens from 5 patients went through TCRbeta repertoire sequencing, namely 25 tumor regions, 5 adjacent noncancerous liver tissues and 5 peripheral blood samples. Reproducibility between technical replicate repertoires was high, with correlation coefficients above 0.98 and mean shared-clone rates around 0.88. Of the five patients, three men and two women aged 30 to 69 years, four had hepatocellular carcinoma and one had combined HCC and intrahepatic cholangiocarcinoma. Paper-wide results and their limitations: Only a few patients were included in the study, and the authors note that the findings should be validated in a larger study. Compared with blood, tumors had a significantly larger share of the repertoire taken up by the top 250 clones (p = 0.039). Repertoire overlap was found to be higher between tumor regions (mean approximately 36%) than between tumor-adjacent (17%) or tumor-blood (about 15%) pairs, consistent with antigen-driven expansion. Bulk unsorted samples precluded comparing CD4+ and CD8+ T cell repertoires. Because sequencing covered only the TCR beta chain and unpaired alpha chains were not captured, true repertoire diversity is likely underestimated.

Trimming costs V 11 bases and J 8 bases, and their ends lie 15 bases apart. Including the terminal cysteine and phenylalanine, the CDR3 comprises 12 residues. CDR3 DNA only is kept here, 36 bases in frame from base 1. To note about this clonotype: What antigen it recognizes has not been identified. The input lacks base qualities; no much larger clone sits a single base away.

TRIzol reagent was used to extract blood RNA from unsorted whole blood, while the DNeasy Blood & Tissue kit provided the germline DNA. Chronic HBV infection was present in the patients, and the patients were treatment-naive at sampling. Before surgery, 3 to 5 milliliters of peripheral blood were drawn into K2EDTA tubes. Starting from 450 to 500 ng total RNA, TCRbeta-specific cDNA was produced by reverse transcription with a constant-region primer and ProtoScript II reverse transcriptase. Construction of the TCRbeta libraries relied on three nested rounds of multiplex PCR, following a slightly modified ARM-PCR procedure. Each of the first two PCR rounds ran for roughly 9 cycles and used multiplex TRBV1-TRBV30 forward primers together with a Cbeta reverse primer. Sample barcodes and Illumina adapters were added in a final 25-cycle PCR with Deep VentR polymerase. Before sequencing, amplicons of 200-500 bp were purified from gel using a QIAquick gel extraction kit. TCRbeta amplicons were sequenced on an Illumina HiSeq 2500 with 250-bp paired-end reads. The authors processed their data as follows. To recover full CDR3 sequences, reads were quality-trimmed using Trimmomatic v0.33 and paired reads were then merged using FLASH v1.2.11. V, D and J germline segments were assigned to the rearranged TCRbeta sequences by MiGEC v1.2.1b. Clonotype statistics and Shannon-Wiener diversity indices were computed with VDJtools v1.0.0. To reduce sampling bias, subsequent analyses other than the diversity analysis used only the 250 most abundant clonotypes in each sample. The public reads were run again by TCRdb, first through fastp at Q25 and then through MiXCR, and only productive beta chains were kept. Records with the same CDR3 protein are collapsed into one entry carrying the most frequent genes and DNA. TCRdb, rather than the study authors, made the V and J calls. The sample contains 180,000 or so distinct CDR3 sequences, 50% to 75% of them found a single time. 72% of the sample is taken by the ten largest.

The V and J genes are TRBV12-3 or TRBV12-4 and TRBJ1-4; confidence is insufficient to name the D gene. The material sequenced was peripheral blood. The sequence was collected from a man in his forties with primary liver carcinoma and hepatitis B virus infection. The DNA sequence is given as TGTGCCGGCACCCTCGGTGGAGAAAAACTGTTTTTT. Its protein reads: CAGTLGGEKLFF.